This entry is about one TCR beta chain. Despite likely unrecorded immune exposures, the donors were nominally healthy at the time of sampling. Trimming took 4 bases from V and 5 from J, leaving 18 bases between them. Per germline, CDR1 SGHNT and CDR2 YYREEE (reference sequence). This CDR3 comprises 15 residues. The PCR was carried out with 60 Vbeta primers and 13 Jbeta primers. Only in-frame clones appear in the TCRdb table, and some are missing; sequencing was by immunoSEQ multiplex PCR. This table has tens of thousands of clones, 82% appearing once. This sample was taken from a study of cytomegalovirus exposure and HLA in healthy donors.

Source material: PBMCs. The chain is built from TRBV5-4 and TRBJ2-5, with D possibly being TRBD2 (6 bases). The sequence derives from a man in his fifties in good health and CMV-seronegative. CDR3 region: CASSPPGDGTETQYF. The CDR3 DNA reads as TGTGCCAGCAGCCCCCCGGGGGATGGAACGGAGACCCAGTACTTC. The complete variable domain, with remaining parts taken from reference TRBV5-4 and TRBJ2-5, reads ETGVTQSPTHLIKTRGQQVTLRCSSQSGHNTVSWYQQALGQGPQFIFQYYREEENGRGNFPPRFSGLQFPNYSSELNVNALELDDSALYLCASSPPGDGTETQYFGPGTRLLVL.